This T cell receptor (beta chain) stems from a study of blood T cell repertoires in COVID-19. Overall study: T cells, B-cell-depleted T cells, or PBMCs supplied cDNA or gDNA.

V was clipped by 6 bases and J by 3 bases; unmatched bases: 11. The V gene's germline CDR1 is MNHEY and CDR2 SMNVEV (reference sequence). This CDR3 is built from 16 residues. Original data processing: The assay estimated nucleated cells by amplifying reference gene primers. Sequencing used immunoSEQ multiplex PCR; TCRdb keeps in-frame clones, though not all of them. V, J and clone size are taken as reported in that table, and D and trimming were inferred from the DNA itself. This sample carries nearly 40,000 clones, 80% of them seen once, and the ten largest clones take under 50%. The sample consisted of peripheral blood. This chain links TRBV27 with TRBJ2-3, with TRBD2 matching over 8 bases. The sequence was collected from a man older than 75 with active or convalescent COVID-19. For the CDR3, the DNA is TGTGCCAGCAGGATTAGCGGGAAGCTTCCGACAGATACGCAGTATTTT. The encoded protein is CASRISGKLPTDTQYF.